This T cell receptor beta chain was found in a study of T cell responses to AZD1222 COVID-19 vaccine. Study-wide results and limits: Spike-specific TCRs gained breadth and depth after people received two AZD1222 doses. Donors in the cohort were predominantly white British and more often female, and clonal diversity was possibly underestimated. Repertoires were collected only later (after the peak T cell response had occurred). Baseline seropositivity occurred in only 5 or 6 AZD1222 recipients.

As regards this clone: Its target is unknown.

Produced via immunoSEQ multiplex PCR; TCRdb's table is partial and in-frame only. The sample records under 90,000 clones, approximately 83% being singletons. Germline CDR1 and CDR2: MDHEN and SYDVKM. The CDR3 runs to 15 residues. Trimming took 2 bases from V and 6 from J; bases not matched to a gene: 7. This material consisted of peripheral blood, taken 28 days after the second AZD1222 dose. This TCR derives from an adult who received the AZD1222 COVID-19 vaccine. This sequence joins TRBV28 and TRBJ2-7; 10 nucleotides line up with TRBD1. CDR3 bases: TGTGCCAGCAGTTTACGGACAGGGGGGGCCTCCGAGCAGTACTTC. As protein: CASSLRTGGASEQYF.